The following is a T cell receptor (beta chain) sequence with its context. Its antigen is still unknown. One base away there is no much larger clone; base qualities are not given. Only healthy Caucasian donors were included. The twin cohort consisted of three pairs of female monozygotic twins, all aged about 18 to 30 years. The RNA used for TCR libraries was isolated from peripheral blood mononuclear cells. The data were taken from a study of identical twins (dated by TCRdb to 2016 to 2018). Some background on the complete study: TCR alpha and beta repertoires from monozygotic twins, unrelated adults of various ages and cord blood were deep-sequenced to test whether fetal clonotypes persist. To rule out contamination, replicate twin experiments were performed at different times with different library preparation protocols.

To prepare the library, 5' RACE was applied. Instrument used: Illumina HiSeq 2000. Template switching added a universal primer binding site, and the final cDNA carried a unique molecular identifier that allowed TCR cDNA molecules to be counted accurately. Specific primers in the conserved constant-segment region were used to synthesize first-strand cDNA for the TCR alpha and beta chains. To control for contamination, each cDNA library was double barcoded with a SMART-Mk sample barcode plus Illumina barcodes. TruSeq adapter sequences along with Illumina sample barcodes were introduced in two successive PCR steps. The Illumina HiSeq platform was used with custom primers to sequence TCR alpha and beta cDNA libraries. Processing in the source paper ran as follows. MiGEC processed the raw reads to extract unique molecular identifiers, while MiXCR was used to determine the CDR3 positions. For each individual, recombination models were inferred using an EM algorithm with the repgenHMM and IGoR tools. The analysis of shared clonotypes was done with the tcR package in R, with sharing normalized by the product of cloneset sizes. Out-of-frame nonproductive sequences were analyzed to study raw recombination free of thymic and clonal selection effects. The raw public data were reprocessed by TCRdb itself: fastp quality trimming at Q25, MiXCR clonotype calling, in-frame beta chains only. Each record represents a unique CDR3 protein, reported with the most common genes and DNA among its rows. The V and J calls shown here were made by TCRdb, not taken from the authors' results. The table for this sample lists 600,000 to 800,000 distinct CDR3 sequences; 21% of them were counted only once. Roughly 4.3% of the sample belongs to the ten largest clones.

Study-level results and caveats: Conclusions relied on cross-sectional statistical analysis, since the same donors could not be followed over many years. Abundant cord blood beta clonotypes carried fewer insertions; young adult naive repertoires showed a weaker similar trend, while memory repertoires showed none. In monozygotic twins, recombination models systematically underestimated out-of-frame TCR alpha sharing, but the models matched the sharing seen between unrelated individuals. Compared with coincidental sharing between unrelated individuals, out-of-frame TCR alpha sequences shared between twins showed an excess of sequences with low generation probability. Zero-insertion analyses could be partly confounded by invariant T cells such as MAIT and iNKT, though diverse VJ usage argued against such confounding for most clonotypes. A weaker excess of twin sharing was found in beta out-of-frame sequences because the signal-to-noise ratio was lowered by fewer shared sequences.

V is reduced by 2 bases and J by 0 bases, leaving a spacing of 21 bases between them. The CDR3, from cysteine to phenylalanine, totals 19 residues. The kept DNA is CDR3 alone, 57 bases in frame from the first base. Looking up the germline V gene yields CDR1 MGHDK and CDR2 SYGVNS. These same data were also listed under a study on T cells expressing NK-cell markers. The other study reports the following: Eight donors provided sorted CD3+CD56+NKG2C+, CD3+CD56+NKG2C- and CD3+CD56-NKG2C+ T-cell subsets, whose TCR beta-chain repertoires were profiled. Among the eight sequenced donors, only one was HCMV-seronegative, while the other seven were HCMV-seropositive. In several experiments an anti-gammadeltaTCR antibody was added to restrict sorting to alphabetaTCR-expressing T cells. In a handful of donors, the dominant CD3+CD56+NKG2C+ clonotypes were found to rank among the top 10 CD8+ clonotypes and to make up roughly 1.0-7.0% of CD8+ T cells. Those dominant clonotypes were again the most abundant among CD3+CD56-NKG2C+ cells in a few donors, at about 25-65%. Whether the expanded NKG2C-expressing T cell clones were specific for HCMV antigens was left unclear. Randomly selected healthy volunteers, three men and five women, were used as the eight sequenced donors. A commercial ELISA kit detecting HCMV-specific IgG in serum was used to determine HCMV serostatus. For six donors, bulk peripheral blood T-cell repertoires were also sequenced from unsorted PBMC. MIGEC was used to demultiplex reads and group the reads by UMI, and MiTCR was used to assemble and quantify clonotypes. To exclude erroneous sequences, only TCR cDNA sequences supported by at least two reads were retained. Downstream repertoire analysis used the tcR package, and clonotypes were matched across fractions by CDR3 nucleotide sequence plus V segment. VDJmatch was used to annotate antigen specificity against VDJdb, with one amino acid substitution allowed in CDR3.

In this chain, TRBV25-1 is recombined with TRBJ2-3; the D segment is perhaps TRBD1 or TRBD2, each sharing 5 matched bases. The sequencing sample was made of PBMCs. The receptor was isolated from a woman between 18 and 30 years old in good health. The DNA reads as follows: TGTGCCAGCAGTGAAGCTCCTTCCGGGAAAGGGGTTAGCACAGATACGCAGTATTTT. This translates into CASSEAPSGKGVSTDTQYF. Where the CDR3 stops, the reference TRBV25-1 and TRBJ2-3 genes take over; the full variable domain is EADIYQTPRYLVIGTGKKITLECSQTMGHDKMYWYQQDPGMELHLIHYSYGVNSTEKGDLSSESTVSRIRTEHFPLTLESARPSHTSQYLCASSEAPSGKGVSTDTQYFGPGTRLTVL.